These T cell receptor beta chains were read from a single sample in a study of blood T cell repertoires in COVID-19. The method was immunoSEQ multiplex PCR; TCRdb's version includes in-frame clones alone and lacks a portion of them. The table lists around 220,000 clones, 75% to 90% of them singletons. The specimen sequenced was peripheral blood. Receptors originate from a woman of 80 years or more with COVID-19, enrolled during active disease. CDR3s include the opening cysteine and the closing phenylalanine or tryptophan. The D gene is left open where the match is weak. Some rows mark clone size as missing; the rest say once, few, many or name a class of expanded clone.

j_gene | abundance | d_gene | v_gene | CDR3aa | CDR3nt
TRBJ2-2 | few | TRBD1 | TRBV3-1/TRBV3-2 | CASSQGGLRQGHTGELFF | TGTGCCAGCAGCCAAGGGGGCCTAAGACAGGGCCACACCGGGGAGCTGTTTTTT
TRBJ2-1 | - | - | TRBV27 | CASSAQNLNNEQFF | TGTGCCAGCAGCGCCCAGAACCTTAACAATGAGCAGTTCTTC
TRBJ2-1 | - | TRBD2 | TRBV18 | CASSPEASGNEQFF | TGTGCCAGCTCACCAGAGGCTAGCGGAAATGAGCAGTTCTTC
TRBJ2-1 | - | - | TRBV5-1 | CASSLMPLGTNNEQFF | TGCGCCAGCAGCCTGATGCCTTTGGGGACAAACAATGAGCAGTTCTTC
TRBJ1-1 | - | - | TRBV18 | CASSQVGGRANTEAFF | TGTGCCAGCTCACAAGTCGGGGGGAGAGCGAACACTGAAGCTTTCTTT
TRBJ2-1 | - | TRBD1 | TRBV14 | CASSKGDSLYNEQFF | TGTGCCAGCAGCAAGGGGGACAGTTTATACAATGAGCAGTTCTTC
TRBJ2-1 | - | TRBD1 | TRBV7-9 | CASSPSGTGGFSSYNEQFF | TGTGCCAGCAGCCCCTCCGGGACAGGGGGCTTTTCATCCTACAATGAGCAGTTCTTC
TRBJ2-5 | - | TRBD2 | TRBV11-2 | CASSRGLLQETQYF | TGTGCCAGCAGCCGGGGACTACTCCAAGAGACCCAGTACTTC
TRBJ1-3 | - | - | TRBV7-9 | CASNREGISGNTIYF | TGTGCCAGCAACCGGGAGGGGATCTCTGGAAACACCATATATTTT
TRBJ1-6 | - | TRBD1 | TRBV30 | CAWSRGQEGSPLHF | TGTGCCTGGAGTCGGGGACAGGAGGGATCACCCCTCCACTTT
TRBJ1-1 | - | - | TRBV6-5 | CASSRGGTEAFF | TGTGCCAGCAGCCGAGGTGGAACTGAAGCTTTCTTT
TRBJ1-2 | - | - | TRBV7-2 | CASSSGRGREGYTF | TGTGCCAGCAGCTCAGGGAGGGGAAGGGAGGGCTACACCTTC
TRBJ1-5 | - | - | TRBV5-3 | CARSLYPGQIISNQPQHF | TGTGCCAGAAGCCTTTATCCGGGACAAATTATTAGCAATCAGCCCCAGCATTTT
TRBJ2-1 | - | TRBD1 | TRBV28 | CASSSDRGVSYNEQFF | TGTGCCAGCAGTTCAGACAGGGGAGTGAGCTACAATGAGCAGTTCTTC
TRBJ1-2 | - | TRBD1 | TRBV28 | CASKRTGTYGYTF | TGTGCCAGCAAACGGACAGGCACCTATGGCTACACCTTC
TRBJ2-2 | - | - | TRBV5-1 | CASSFGRETGELFF | TGCGCCAGCAGCTTTGGGCGAGAAACCGGGGAGCTGTTTTTT
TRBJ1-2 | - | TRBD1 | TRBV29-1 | CSAWTGGIYGYTF | TGCAGCGCCTGGACAGGGGGCATCTATGGCTACACCTTC
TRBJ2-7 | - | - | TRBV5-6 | CASSFDTGRVNEQYF | TGTGCCAGCAGCTTCGACACAGGCCGAGTCAACGAGCAGTACTTC
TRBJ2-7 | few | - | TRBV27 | CASSLALARGRNSYEQYF | TGTGCCAGCAGTTTAGCCCTCGCTCGAGGCAGAAACTCCTACGAGCAGTACTTC
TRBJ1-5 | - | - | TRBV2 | CASSREGGRDQPQHF | TGTGCCAGCAGCCGGGAGGGCGGGAGAGACCAGCCCCAGCATTTT
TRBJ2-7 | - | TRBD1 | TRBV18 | CASSPGTGSPYEQYF | TGTGCCAGCTCACCTGGGACAGGTTCCCCCTACGAGCAGTACTTC
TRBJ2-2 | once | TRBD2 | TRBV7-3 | CASSLGTRLAGMNTGELFF | TGTGCCAGCAGCTTAGGGACAAGACTAGCGGGGATGAACACCGGGGAGCTGTTTTTT
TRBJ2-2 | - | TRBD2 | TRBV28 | CASLAGGYTGELFF | TGTGCCAGCCTAGCGGGAGGATACACCGGGGAGCTGTTTTTT
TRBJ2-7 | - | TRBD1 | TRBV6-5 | CASSTGVSTSYEQYF | TGTGCCAGCAGTACAGGGGTCTCTACTTCCTACGAGCAGTACTTC
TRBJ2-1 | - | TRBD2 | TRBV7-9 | CASIKSGTSLYNEQFF | TGTGCCAGCATAAAATCCGGGACTAGCCTCTACAATGAGCAGTTCTTC
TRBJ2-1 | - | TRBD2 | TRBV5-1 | CASSPESGTSGRVSPYNEQFF | TGCGCCAGCAGCCCAGAATCCGGGACTAGCGGGAGGGTGAGTCCCTACAATGAGCAGTTCTTC